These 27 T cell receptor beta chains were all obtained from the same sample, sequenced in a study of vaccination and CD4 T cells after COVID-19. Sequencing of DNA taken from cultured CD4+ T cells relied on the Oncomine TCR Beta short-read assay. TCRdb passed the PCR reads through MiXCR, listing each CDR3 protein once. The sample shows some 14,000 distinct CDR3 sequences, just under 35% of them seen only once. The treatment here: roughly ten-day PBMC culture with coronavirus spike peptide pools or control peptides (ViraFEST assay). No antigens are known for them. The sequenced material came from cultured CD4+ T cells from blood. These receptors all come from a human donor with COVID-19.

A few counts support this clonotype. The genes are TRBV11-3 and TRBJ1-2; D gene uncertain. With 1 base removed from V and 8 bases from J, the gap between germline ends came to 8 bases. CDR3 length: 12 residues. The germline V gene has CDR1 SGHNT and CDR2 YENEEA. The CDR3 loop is CASSLVGSGYTF. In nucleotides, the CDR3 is TGTGCCAGCAGCTTAGTCGGGAGCGGCTACACCTTC.

The CDR3 region has the DNA TGTGCCAGCAGCCCAGGACAGAACTCCTATGGCTACACCTTC. Its translation: CASSPGQNSYGYTF. The chain carries TRBV5-8 and TRBJ1-2; maybe TRBD1 (6 bases). The length of the CDR3 is 14 residues. Germline V lookup: CDR1 SGHTS, CDR2 YDEGEE. V lost 4 bases, J lost 4 bases, and 14 bases lay in between.

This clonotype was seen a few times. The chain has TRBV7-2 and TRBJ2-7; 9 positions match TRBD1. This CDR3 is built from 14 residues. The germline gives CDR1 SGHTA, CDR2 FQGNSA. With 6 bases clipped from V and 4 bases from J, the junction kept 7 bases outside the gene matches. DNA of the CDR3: TGTGCCAGCAGGAGGGGACAGGGAGCATACGAGCAGTACTTC. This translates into CASRRGQGAYEQYF.

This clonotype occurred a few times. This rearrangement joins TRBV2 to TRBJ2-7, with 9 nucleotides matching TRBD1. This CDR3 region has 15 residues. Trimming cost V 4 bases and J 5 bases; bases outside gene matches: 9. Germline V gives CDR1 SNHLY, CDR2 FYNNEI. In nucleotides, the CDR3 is TGTGCCAGCAGTGTAGGCGGACAGGGGACTCACGAGCAGTACTTC. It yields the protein CASSVGGQGTHEQYF.

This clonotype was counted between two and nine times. This CDR3 is CASSVRQAPPSPLHF. The DNA of the CDR3 is TGTGCCAGCAGTGTAAGACAGGCTCCCCCTTCACCCCTCCACTTT. The rearrangement uses TRBV6-1 and TRBJ1-6; possible D gene TRBD1, 6 bases. This CDR3 comprises 15 residues. Germline CDR1 MNHNS, CDR2 SASEGT. Between the trimmed V and J ends, which lost 4 bases and 9 bases, there was a span of 16 bases.

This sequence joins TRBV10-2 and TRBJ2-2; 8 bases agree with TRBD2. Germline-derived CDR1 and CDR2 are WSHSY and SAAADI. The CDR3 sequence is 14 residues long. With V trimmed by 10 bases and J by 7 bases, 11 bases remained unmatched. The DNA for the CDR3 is TGCGCCACCCAGCGGGGGACCGATCTCGGGGAGCTGTTTTTT. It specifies CATQRGTDLGELFF.

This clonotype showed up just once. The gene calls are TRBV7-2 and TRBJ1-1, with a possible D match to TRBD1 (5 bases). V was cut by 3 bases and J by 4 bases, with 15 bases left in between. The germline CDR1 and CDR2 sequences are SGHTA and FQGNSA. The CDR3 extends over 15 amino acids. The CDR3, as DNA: TGTGCCAGCAGCTTGAAGAGGGGAGGGAGCACTGAAGCTTTCTTT. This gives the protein CASSLKRGGSTEAFF.

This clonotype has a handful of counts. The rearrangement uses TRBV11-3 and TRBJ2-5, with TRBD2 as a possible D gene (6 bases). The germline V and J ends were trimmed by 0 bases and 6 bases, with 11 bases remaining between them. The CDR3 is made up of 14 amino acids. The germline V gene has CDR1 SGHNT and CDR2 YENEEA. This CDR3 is CASSLDGGVKTQYF. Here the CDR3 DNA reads TGTGCCAGCAGCTTAGACGGAGGGGTAAAGACCCAGTACTTC.

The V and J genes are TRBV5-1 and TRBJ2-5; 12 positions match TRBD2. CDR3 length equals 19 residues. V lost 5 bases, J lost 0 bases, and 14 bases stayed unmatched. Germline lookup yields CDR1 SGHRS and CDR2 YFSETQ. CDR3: CASRAATSGGLKYQETQYF. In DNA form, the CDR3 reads TGCGCCAGCAGGGCCGCGACTAGCGGGGGATTAAAGTACCAAGAGACCCAGTACTTC.

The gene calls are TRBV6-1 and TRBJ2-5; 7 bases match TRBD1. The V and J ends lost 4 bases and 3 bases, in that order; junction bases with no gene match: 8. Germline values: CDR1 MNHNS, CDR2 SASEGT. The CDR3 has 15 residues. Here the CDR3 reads CASSGGQLLKETQYF. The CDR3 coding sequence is TGTGCCAGCAGTGGGGGACAGCTACTAAAAGAGACCCAGTACTTC.

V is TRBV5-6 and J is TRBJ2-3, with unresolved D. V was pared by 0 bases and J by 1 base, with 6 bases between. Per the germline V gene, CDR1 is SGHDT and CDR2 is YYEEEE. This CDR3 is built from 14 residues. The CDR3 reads CASSLARRTDTQYF. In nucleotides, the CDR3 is TGTGCCAGCAGCTTGGCAAGGCGCACAGATACGCAGTATTTT.

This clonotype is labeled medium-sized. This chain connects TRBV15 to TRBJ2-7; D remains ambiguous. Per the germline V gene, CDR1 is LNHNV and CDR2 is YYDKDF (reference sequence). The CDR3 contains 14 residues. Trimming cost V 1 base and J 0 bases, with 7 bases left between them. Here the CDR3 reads CATSRGQVSYEQYF. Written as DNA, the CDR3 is TGTGCCACCAGCAGAGGGCAGGTCTCCTACGAGCAGTACTTC.

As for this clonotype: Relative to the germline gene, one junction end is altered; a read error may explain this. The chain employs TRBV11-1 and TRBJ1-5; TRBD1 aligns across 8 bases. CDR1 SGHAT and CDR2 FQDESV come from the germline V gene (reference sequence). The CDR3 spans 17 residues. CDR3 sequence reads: CASSLFRTGRSIQPQHF. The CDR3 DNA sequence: TGTGCCAGCAGCTTGTTTAGGACAGGGAGAAGCATTCAGCCCCAGCATTTT. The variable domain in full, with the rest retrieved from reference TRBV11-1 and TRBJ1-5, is EAEVAQSPRYKITEKSQAVAFWCDPISGHATLYWYRQILGQGPELLVQFQDESVVDDSQLPKDRFSAERLKGVDSTLKIQPAELGDSAMYLCASSLFRTGRSIQPQHFGDGTRLSIL.

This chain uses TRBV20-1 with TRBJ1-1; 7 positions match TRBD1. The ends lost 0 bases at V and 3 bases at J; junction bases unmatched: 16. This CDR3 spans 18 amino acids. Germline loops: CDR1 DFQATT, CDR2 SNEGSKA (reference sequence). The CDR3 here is CSARDPQRKTGLYTEAFF. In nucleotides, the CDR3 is TGCAGTGCTAGAGATCCCCAGAGAAAGACAGGGCTGTACACTGAAGCTTTCTTT.

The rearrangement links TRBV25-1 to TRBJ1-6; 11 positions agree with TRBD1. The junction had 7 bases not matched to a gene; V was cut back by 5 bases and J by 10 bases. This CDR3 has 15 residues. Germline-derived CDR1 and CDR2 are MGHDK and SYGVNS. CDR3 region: CASSLGTGGSSPLHF. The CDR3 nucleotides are TGTGCCAGCAGTTTGGGGACAGGGGGTAGCTCACCCCTCCACTTT.

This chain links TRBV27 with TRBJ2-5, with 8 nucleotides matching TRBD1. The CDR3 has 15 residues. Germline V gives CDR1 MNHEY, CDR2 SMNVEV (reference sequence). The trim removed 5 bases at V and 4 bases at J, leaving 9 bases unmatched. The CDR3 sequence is CASSLGGQGGETQYF. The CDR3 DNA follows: TGTGCCAGCAGTCTCGGCGGACAGGGAGGAGAGACCCAGTACTTC.

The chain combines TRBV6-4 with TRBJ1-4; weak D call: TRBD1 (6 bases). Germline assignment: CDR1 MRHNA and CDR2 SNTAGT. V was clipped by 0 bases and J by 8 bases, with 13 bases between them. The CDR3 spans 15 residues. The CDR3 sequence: CASSDSWGAGEKLFF. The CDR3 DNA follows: TGTGCCAGCAGTGACTCCTGGGGGGCTGGCGAAAAACTGTTTTTT.

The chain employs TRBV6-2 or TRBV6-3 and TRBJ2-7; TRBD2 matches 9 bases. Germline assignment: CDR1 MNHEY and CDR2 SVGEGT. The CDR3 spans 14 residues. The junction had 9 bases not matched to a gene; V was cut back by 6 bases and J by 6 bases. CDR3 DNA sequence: TGTGCCAGCAGACGAGGCGGGGGGGCCGCCGAGCAGTACTTC. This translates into CASRRGGGAAEQYF.

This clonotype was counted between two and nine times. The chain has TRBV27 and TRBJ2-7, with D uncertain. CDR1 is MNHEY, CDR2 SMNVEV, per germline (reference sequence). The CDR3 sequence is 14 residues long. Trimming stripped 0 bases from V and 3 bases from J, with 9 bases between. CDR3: CASSLSGPNYEQYF. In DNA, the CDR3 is TGTGCCAGCAGTTTATCGGGCCCGAACTACGAGCAGTACTTC.

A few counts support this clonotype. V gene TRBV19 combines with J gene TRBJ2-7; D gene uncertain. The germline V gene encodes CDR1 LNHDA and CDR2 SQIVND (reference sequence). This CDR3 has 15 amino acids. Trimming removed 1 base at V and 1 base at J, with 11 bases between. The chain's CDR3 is CASSIAGGQSYEQYF. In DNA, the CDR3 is TGTGCCAGTAGTATAGCTGGCGGTCAATCCTACGAGCAGTACTTC.

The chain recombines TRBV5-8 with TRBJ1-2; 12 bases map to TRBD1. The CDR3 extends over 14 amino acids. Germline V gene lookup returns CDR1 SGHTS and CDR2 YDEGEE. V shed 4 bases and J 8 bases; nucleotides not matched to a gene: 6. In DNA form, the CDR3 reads TGTGCCAGCAGCATCGGGACAGGGGGCACGGGCTACACCTTC. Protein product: CASSIGTGGTGYTF.

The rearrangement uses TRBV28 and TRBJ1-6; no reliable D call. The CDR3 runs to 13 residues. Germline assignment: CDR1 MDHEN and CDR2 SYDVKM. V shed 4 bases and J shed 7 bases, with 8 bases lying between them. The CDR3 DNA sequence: TGTGCCAGCAGTTCCCCAAGGAATTCACCCCTCCACTTT. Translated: CASSSPRNSPLHF.

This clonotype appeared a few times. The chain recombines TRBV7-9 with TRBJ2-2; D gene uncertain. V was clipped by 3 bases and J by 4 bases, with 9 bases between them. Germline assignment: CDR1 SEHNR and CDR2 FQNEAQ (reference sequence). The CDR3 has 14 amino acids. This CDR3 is CASSFTELTGELFF. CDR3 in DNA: TGTGCCAGCAGCTTTACAGAGCTCACCGGGGAGCTGTTTTTT. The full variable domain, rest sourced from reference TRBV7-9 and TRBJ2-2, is DTGVSQNPRHKITKRGQNVTFRCDPISEHNRLYWYRQTLGQGPEFLTYFQNEAQLEKSRLLSDRFSAERPKGSFSTLEIQRTEQGDSAMYLCASSFTELTGELFFGEGSRLTVL.

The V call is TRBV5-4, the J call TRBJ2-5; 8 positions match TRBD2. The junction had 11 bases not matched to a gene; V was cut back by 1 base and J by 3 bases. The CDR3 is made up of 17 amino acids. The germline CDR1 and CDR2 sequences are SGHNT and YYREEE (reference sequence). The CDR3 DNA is TGTGCCAGCAGCTTGATTGGTCGGGGGGGCGGGGAAGAGACCCAGTACTTC. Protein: CASSLIGRGGGEETQYF.

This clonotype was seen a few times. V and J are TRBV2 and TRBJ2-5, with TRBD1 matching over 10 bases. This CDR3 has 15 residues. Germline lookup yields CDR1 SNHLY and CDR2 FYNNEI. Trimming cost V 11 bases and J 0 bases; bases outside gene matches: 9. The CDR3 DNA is TGTGCCGGCGCACAGGACAGGGGGGACCAAGAGACCCAGTACTTC. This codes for CAGAQDRGDQETQYF.

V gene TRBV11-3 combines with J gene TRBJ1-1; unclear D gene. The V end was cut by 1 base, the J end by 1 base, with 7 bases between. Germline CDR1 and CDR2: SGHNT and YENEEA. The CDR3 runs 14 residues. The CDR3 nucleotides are TGTGCCAGCAGCTTAGGGCAACAGAACACTGAAGCTTTCTTT. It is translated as CASSLGQQNTEAFF.

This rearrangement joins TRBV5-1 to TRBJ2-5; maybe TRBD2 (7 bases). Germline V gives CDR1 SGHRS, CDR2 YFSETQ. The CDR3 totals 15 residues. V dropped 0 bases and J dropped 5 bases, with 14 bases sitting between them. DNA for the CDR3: TGCGCCAGCAGCTTGGTGCGAGGGGGGGCGGAGACCCAGTACTTC. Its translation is CASSLVRGGAETQYF.